Listed here are 19 T cell receptor beta chains from one sample, sequenced in a study of blood T cell repertoires in COVID-19. TCRdb's copy holds only in-frame clones and misses some; the assay was immunoSEQ multiplex PCR. The repertoire consists of about 380,000 clones, with 85% occurring once and the leading ten covering 3% to 4%. Sequencing input: peripheral blood. Receptor source: a woman between 18 and 29 years old with acute or convalescent COVID-19.

The V gene is TRBV2, the J gene TRBJ1-6, with TRBD1 as a possible D gene (5 bases). This CDR3 contains 15 residues. The V end was cut by 1 base, the J end by 9 bases, with 13 bases between. The germline V gene encodes CDR1 SNHLY and CDR2 FYNNEI. The CDR3 protein is CASSEDQGFSSPLHF. The CDR3 region has the DNA TGTGCCAGCAGTGAAGATCAGGGTTTCTCTTCACCCCTCCACTTT.

With regard to this clone: The junction differs from germline at one of its ends, possibly a read error. The rearrangement links TRBV9 to TRBJ2-1; 10 bases line up with TRBD2. This CDR3 has 15 residues. The V gene's germline CDR1 is SGDLS and CDR2 YYNGEE. In nucleotides, the CDR3 is TGTGCCAGCAGCATGACTAGCGGGCCCTACGATGAGCAGTTCTTC. The encoded protein is CASSMTSGPYDEQFF.

The chain links TRBV20-1 to TRBJ1-1; D might be TRBD1 (5 bases). The CDR3 loop spans 11 amino acids. Looked up from germline, CDR1 is DFQATT and CDR2 is SNEGSKA (reference sequence). Trimming shortened V by 6 bases and J by 7 bases, and 12 bases separated the two germline ends. The CDR3 nucleotides are TGCAGTGCCCCGCAGGGAGGTGAAGCTTTCTTT. Amino acids: CSAPQGGEAFF.

The chain is built from TRBV12-3 or TRBV12-4 and TRBJ2-3, with D tentatively TRBD2 (6 bases). Trimming took off 5 bases at V and 3 bases at J, with 9 bases between the two ends. The CDR3 length is 13 residues. CDR3 sequence: CASSGDSTDTQYF. For the CDR3, the DNA is TGTGCCAGCAGTGGGGACTCTACAGATACGCAGTATTTT.

This rearrangement joins TRBV1 to TRBJ1-5. TRBV1 is shown as a pseudogene. The CDR3 totals 15 residues. The CDR3 reads CTSSQGVRVGKPQHF. CDR3 in DNA: TGCACCAGCAGCCAAGGGGTGAGGGTCGGAAAGCCCCAGCATTTT.

V and J are TRBV24-1 and TRBJ2-2; perhaps TRBD1 as D (6 bases). The CDR3 has 13 amino acids. Germline loops: CDR1 KGHDR, CDR2 SFDVKD. Trimming removed 7 bases at V and 7 bases at J, with 12 bases between. Written as DNA, the CDR3 is TGTGCCACCAGACAGGGAATAAGCGGGGAGCTGTTTTTT. Translation: CATRQGISGELFF.

CDR3 nucleotides: TGTGCCTGGAGGGCAACCTCCGGGACAACTCTTTACAAAGGCTATGGCTACACCTTC. Amino acids: CAWRATSGTTLYKGYGYTF. The chain is built from TRBV30 and TRBJ1-2; tentatively, D is TRBD1 (6 bases). Germline V gene data show CDR1 as GTSNPN and CDR2 as SVGIG (reference sequence). This CDR3 region has 19 residues. V gave up 3 bases and J gave up 4 bases, with 30 bases separating them.

V gene TRBV2 combines with J gene TRBJ2-5, with D uncertain. The CDR3 spans 12 residues. V was cut by 3 bases and J by 2 bases, with 4 bases left in between. Germline-derived CDR1 and CDR2 are SNHLY and FYNNEI. CDR3 sequence: CASSERQETQYF. The CDR3 DNA reads TGTGCCAGCAGTGAGAGACAAGAGACCCAGTACTTC. The complete variable domain, with remaining parts taken from reference TRBV2 and TRBJ2-5, reads EPEVTQTPSHQVTQMGQEVILRCVPISNHLYFYWYRQILGQKVEFLVSFYNNEISEKSEIFDDQFSVERPDGSNFTLKIRSTKLEDSAMYFCASSERQETQYFGPGTRLLVL.

This rearrangement joins TRBV11-2 to TRBJ1-5; the D is unclear. This CDR3 has 13 amino acids. The germline gives CDR1 SGHAT, CDR2 FQNNGV. Deletions cut 0 bases from V and 4 bases from J, with 4 bases between. The CDR3 DNA is TGTGCCAGCAGCTTAGAGACAAATCAGCCCCAGCATTTT. Residues: CASSLETNQPQHF.

This sequence joins TRBV19 and TRBJ2-2, with 7 positions matching TRBD1. V lost 8 bases, J lost 0 bases, and 9 bases stayed unmatched. Germline CDR1 is LNHDA and CDR2 is SQIVND (reference sequence). The CDR3 consists of 16 residues. In DNA form, the CDR3 reads TGTGCCAGTGGGGACAGACCTCATGCGAACACCGGGGAGCTGTTTTTT. Its protein is CASGDRPHANTGELFF.

The J gene is TRBJ2-7, the V gene TRBV27; 11 bases are a match to TRBD1. The CDR3 is 14 amino acids. Looked up from germline, CDR1 is MNHEY and CDR2 is SMNVEV (reference sequence). The trim removed 4 bases at V and 3 bases at J, leaving 2 bases unmatched. The CDR3 here is CASSWGQGDYEQYF. The CDR3 DNA follows: TGTGCCAGCAGTTGGGGACAGGGGGACTACGAGCAGTACTTC.

V is TRBV30 and J is TRBJ2-7, with D tentatively TRBD2 (5 bases). V was pared by 2 bases and J by 7 bases, with 21 bases between. The CDR3 spans 15 residues. Germline V lookup: CDR1 GTSNPN, CDR2 SVGIG (reference sequence). CDR3 in amino acids: CAWSQYVGDGGEQYF. The DNA for the CDR3 is TGTGCCTGGAGTCAGTATGTCGGAGACGGCGGGGAGCAGTACTTC.

The gene calls are TRBV28 and TRBJ2-7, with a weak D call TRBD2 (5 bases). This CDR3 is 15 amino acids long. Trimming took 5 bases from V and 5 from J, leaving 19 bases between them. Germline-derived CDR1 and CDR2 are MDHEN and SYDVKM. The chain's CDR3 is CASSPRGSARDEQYF. The CDR3, as DNA: TGTGCCAGCAGTCCTCGGGGATCCGCCCGTGACGAGCAGTACTTC.

This clone was seen ten or more times. This sequence joins TRBV24-1 and TRBJ1-5; possible D gene TRBD1, 6 bases. CDR1 is KGHDR and CDR2 is SFDVKD in the germline V gene. The CDR3 contains 15 residues. V shed 2 bases and J shed 7 bases, with 14 bases lying between them. The CDR3 nucleotides are TGTGCCACCAGTGATTCGAGGCAGGGGATACAGCCCCAGCATTTT. Its protein product is CATSDSRQGIQPQHF.

The gene calls are TRBV2 and TRBJ1-1; TRBD1 agrees at 8 bases. The CDR3 has 14 amino acids. The J segment lost 3 bases and the V segment lost 5 bases, leaving 5 bases of the junction unmatched. The germline gives CDR1 SNHLY, CDR2 FYNNEI. The CDR3 DNA reads TGTGCCAGCAGTCACAGGGGGGAGGACACTGAAGCTTTCTTT. Translated, it gives CASSHRGEDTEAFF.

The rearrangement joins TRBV6-5 to TRBJ1-2; tentatively, D is TRBD1 (6 bases). V dropped 5 bases and J dropped 3 bases, with 13 bases sitting between them. There are 14 residues in the CDR3. Germline assignment: CDR1 MNHEY and CDR2 SVGAGI. CDR3 region: CASSRDTQDYGYTF. Here the CDR3 DNA reads TGTGCCAGCAGTAGGGACACCCAGGACTATGGCTACACCTTC.

This rearrangement joins TRBV6-5 to TRBJ2-3; TRBD2 matches 11 bases. V trimming: 8 bases; J trimming: 5 bases; junction bases outside the gene matches: 3. Germline CDR1 and CDR2: MNHEY and SVGAGI. The CDR3 sequence is 13 residues long. CDR3 nucleotide sequence: TGTGCCAGCGTTAGCGGGGGGGGAGATACGCAGTATTTT. As protein: CASVSGGGDTQYF.

The V call is TRBV10-3, the J call TRBJ1-2; 7 nucleotides agree with TRBD1. Germline V gene lookup returns CDR1 ENHRY and CDR2 SYGVKD. The CDR3 contains 13 residues. The ends lost 10 bases at V and 3 bases at J; junction bases unmatched: 8. The CDR3 nucleotides read TGTGCCACCCTAGACAGGGAAGACTATGGCTACACCTTC. Translating gives CATLDREDYGYTF.

The rearrangement joins TRBV28 to TRBJ1-5; 7 bases map to TRBD1. From germline, CDR1 is MDHEN and CDR2 SYDVKM. The CDR3 is 16 amino acids. V trimming: 4 bases; J trimming: 4 bases; junction bases outside the gene matches: 10. CDR3: CASSSGQADPNQPQHF. The CDR3 DNA reads TGTGCCAGCAGTTCAGGACAGGCGGACCCGAATCAGCCCCAGCATTTT.